These 25 T cell receptor beta chains were all obtained from the same sample, sequenced in a study of T cell repertoires in cytomegalovirus infection (dated by TCRdb to about 2019). Sequencing was carried out with an Illumina HiSeq 1500. Clones were called with MiXCR by TCRdb after fastp trimmed the public reads at Q25, and only in-frame beta chains were retained. A single entry per CDR3 protein holds the most common genes and DNA from its merged rows. This sample lists under 850,000 distinct CDR3 sequences; 35% were detected once. 2.5% to 3.5% of the sample lies in the top ten. Sequences were obtained from PBMCs. These TCRs come from a human donor in good health (CMV status not recorded). Some clones in this sample may be carry-over from other donors' samples.

V gene TRBV6-1 combines with J gene TRBJ2-3; TRBD1 matches 8 bases. V lost 6 bases, J lost 1 base, and 12 bases stayed unmatched. Germline lookup yields CDR1 MNHNS and CDR2 SASEGT. The CDR3 length is 17 residues. CDR3 nucleotide sequence: TGTGCCAGCAGGCCTCTTCGGGCGGGACAGGGCACAGATACGCAGTATTTT. Amino acids: CASRPLRAGQGTDTQYF.

The rearrangement joins TRBV19 to TRBJ2-1, with unresolved D. The germline CDR1 and CDR2 sequences are LNHDA and SQIVND (reference sequence). Trimming left V 6 bases short and J 9 bases short, with 9 bases between. There are 11 residues in the CDR3. The CDR3 bases are TGTGCCAGTAGGACGGGCGGTGAGCAGTTCTTC. This translates into CASRTGGEQFF.

The chain recombines TRBV28 with TRBJ2-5, with 9 bases lining up with TRBD2. This CDR3 has 15 amino acids. With V trimmed by 2 bases and J by 5 bases, 6 bases remained unmatched. CDR1 is MDHEN and CDR2 is SYDVKM in the germline V gene. The CDR3 bases are TGTGCCAGCAGTTTAGGAGCGGGGGGTCACGAGACCCAGTACTTC. Amino acid sequence: CASSLGAGGHETQYF.

This chain connects TRBV7-9 to TRBJ1-1; 11 positions match TRBD1. The CDR3 spans 12 residues. V lost 5 bases, J lost 11 bases, and 4 bases stayed unmatched. Germline CDR1 and CDR2: SEHNR and FQNEAQ (reference sequence). Written as DNA, the CDR3 is TGTGCCAGCAGCGGGGACAGGGGGTTCGCTTTCTTT. Its protein product is CASSGDRGFAFF.

The chain joins TRBV6-5 to TRBJ1-5; D gene unclear. Germline loops: CDR1 MNHEY, CDR2 SVGAGI. The ends were cut back, 6 bases at V and 7 bases at J, with 16 bases in the middle. This CDR3 is built from 14 residues. The CDR3 here is CASRPLGVGQPQHF. The CDR3 region has the DNA TGTGCCAGCAGGCCTCTGGGTGTGGGGCAGCCCCAGCATTTT.

This clonotype was seen ten or more times. The rearrangement uses TRBV28 and TRBJ1-5; tentative D call: TRBD1 (5 bases). The germline CDR1 and CDR2 sequences are MDHEN and SYDVKM. The CDR3 runs to 14 residues. Trimming left V 1 base short and J 7 bases short, with 11 bases between. The CDR3 loop is CASSLSGVGQPQHF. In DNA, the CDR3 is TGTGCCAGCAGTTTATCGGGGGTAGGCCAGCCCCAGCATTTT.

V usage is TRBV12-3 or TRBV12-4 and J usage is TRBJ2-3, with 8 bases matching TRBD2. The V and J ends lost 8 bases and 0 bases, in that order; junction bases with no gene match: 4. The CDR3 covers 14 residues. CDR3 sequence reads: CASVSGISTDTQYF. In DNA form, the CDR3 reads TGTGCCAGCGTTAGCGGGATTAGCACAGATACGCAGTATTTT.

This clonotype came up a few times. V gene TRBV11-2 combines with J gene TRBJ2-2, with 8 bases identical to TRBD2. Germline trimming cut 0 bases from V and 4 bases from J; bases unmatched to any gene: 7. The length of the CDR3 is 17 residues. Germline-derived CDR1 and CDR2 are SGHAT and FQNNGV. CDR3 coding DNA: TGTGCCAGCAGCTTAGATCGGTTCGGGAGGGGCACCGGGGAGCTGTTTTTT. Its protein product is CASSLDRFGRGTGELFF. The whole variable domain, remainder taken from reference TRBV11-2 and TRBJ2-2, is EAGVAQSPRYKIIEKRQSVAFWCNPISGHATLYWYQQILGQGPKLLIQFQNNGVVDDSQLPKDRFSAERLKGVDSTLKIQPAKLEDSAVYLCASSLDRFGRGTGELFFGEGSRLTVL.

Worth noting for this clonotype: Since no conserved phenylalanine or tryptophan closes the CDR3, a read error is the likely cause. The DNA is left out, because the CDR3 cannot be placed on it with certainty; the CDR3 is given as TCRdb lists it. The J gene is TRBJ2-1, the V gene TRBV7-2. Germline V gives CDR1 SGHTA, CDR2 FQGNSA. Counting both end residues, the CDR3 totals 13 amino acids. The CDR3 protein is CASSLQLGLVQLL.

The V gene is TRBV19, the J gene TRBJ1-5; 8 nucleotides agree with TRBD1. V lost 9 bases, J lost 5 bases, and 9 bases stayed unmatched. The CDR3 is 14 amino acids. Germline lookup yields CDR1 LNHDA and CDR2 SQIVND (reference sequence). CDR3 loop: CASSQDRAYQPQHF. The CDR3, as DNA: TGTGCCAGCAGCCAGGACAGGGCCTATCAGCCCCAGCATTTT.

The chain joins TRBV6-2 or TRBV6-3 to TRBJ1-5, with D unclear. This CDR3 region has 17 residues. Trimming left V 6 bases short and J 1 base short, with 19 bases between. Germline-derived CDR1 and CDR2 are MNHEY and SVGEGT. CDR3 DNA: TGTGCCAGCAGGCCTATCGGGGATGATGCGAGCAATCAGCCCCAGCATTTT. Protein product: CASRPIGDDASNQPQHF.

This clonotype was seen more than once but under ten times. This sequence joins TRBV19 and TRBJ1-1; the match to TRBD1 covers 7 bases. The CDR3 contains 14 residues. Per the germline V gene, CDR1 is LNHDA and CDR2 is SQIVND (reference sequence). With V trimmed by 4 bases and J by 8 bases, 10 bases remained unmatched. This CDR3 reads CASSTIGTAKEAFF. CDR3 DNA sequence: TGTGCCAGTAGTACCATCGGGACAGCCAAAGAAGCTTTCTTT.

The chain uses TRBV7-8 and TRBJ2-5; TRBD1 matches at 10 bases. CDR3 size: 16 residues. J lost 5 bases, V lost 5 bases, and 11 bases had no gene match. In germline, CDR1 is SGHVS, CDR2 FQNEAQ. CDR3 residues: CASSADRGRRWETQYF. The CDR3 region has the DNA TGTGCCAGCAGCGCTGACAGGGGGCGCCGATGGGAGACCCAGTACTTC.

A few counts support this clonotype. The V and J genes are TRBV7-9 and TRBJ2-1; D ambiguous. Germline V gene sequence: CDR1 SEHNR, CDR2 FQNEAQ (reference sequence). Trimming cost V 0 bases and J 3 bases, with 9 bases left between them. The CDR3 consists of 15 residues. CDR3 protein: CASSLAEWIYNEQFF. Written as DNA, the CDR3 is TGTGCCAGCAGCTTAGCGGAGTGGATCTACAATGAGCAGTTCTTC.

By share of the sample, this clonotype is medium-sized. J is TRBJ2-7 and V is TRBV7-2, with 7 bases matching TRBD1. Trimming took 6 bases from V and 1 from J; bases not matched to a gene: 6. Germline loops: CDR1 SGHTA, CDR2 FQGNSA. CDR3 length equals 14 residues. DNA for the CDR3: TGTGCCAGCAGTCTACAGGGGACATCCTACGAGCAGTACTTC. Its protein is CASSLQGTSYEQYF. Combining the CDR3 with reference TRBV7-2 and TRBJ2-7 gives the whole variable domain GAGVSQSPSNKVTEKGKDVELRCDPISGHTALYWYRQSLGQGLEFLIYFQGNSAPDKSGLPSDRFSAERTGGSVSTLTIQRTQQEDSAVYLCASSLQGTSYEQYFGPGTRLTVT.

The sample holds many counts of this clonotype. This chain joins TRBV12-3 or TRBV12-4 and TRBJ1-1, with 7 bases identical to TRBD1. The CDR3 covers 14 residues. With 5 bases clipped from V and 6 bases from J, the junction kept 9 bases outside the gene matches. The CDR3 here is CASSADRVPSEAFF. The DNA of the CDR3 is TGTGCCAGCAGTGCTGACAGGGTTCCATCTGAAGCTTTCTTT.

This clonotype showed up just a few times. This chain joins TRBV4-1 and TRBJ1-3; D is unclear. Germline lookup yields CDR1 MGHRA and CDR2 YSYEKL. The CDR3 runs to 12 residues. Trimming removed 3 bases from V and 5 bases from J, with 5 bases in between. DNA of the CDR3: TGCGCCAGCAGCCATAACCGAAACACCATATATTTT. Amino acids: CASSHNRNTIYF.

This clonotype was recorded at least ten times. CDR3 sequence reads: CASSFYGGATDTQYF. CDR3 DNA sequence: TGTGCCAGCAGCTTTTACGGGGGGGCGACAGATACGCAGTATTTT. The chain combines TRBV7-9 with TRBJ2-3; 8 bases map to TRBD2. Germline lookup yields CDR1 SEHNR and CDR2 FQNEAQ (reference sequence). V shed 3 bases and J 3 bases; nucleotides not matched to a gene: 5. The length of the CDR3 is 15 residues.

This clonotype was observed a handful of times. V is TRBV15 and J is TRBJ2-7; 7 nucleotides line up with TRBD1. V gave up 3 bases and J gave up 3 bases; unmatched junction bases: 11. The germline CDR1 and CDR2 sequences are LNHNV and YYDKDF (reference sequence). This CDR3 contains 16 residues. The CDR3 DNA reads TGTGCCACCAGCAGGGGGGACAGAACGACTAACTACGAGCAGTACTTC. Its protein product is CATSRGDRTTNYEQYF.

This clonotype was observed at least ten times. The rearrangement uses TRBV7-6 and TRBJ2-1; 14 bases align to TRBD2. V shed 6 bases, J shed 8 bases, and the junction held 9 bases outside the gene matches. CDR1 SGHVS and CDR2 FNYEAQ come from the germline V gene. This CDR3 has 16 residues. CDR3 nucleotide sequence: TGTGCCAGCAGTTCCCCGACTAGCGGGGGGGCGGATGAGCAGTTCTTC. It specifies CASSSPTSGGADEQFF.

This clonotype was found a few times. The chain combines TRBV7-2 with TRBJ2-7; TRBD1 matches at 7 bases. Per the germline V gene, CDR1 is SGHTA and CDR2 is FQGNSA. V shed 5 bases and J 9 bases; nucleotides not matched to a gene: 13. The CDR3 covers 14 residues. The CDR3 nucleotides are TGTGCCAGCAGCGCCATGGACAGGACGGATGCGCAGTACTTC. Its translation: CASSAMDRTDAQYF.

This clonotype showed up many times. The chain recombines TRBV12-3 or TRBV12-4 with TRBJ1-5, with TRBD1 matching 9 bases. The ends lost 6 bases at V and 1 base at J; junction bases unmatched: 4. CDR3 size: 15 residues. The chain's CDR3 is CASRAGTGSNQPQHF. In DNA form, the CDR3 reads TGTGCCAGCAGAGCCGGGACAGGGAGCAATCAGCCCCAGCATTTT.

The V call is TRBV20-1, the J call TRBJ2-7; TRBD2 is a possible D gene (6 bases). The CDR3 loop spans 14 amino acids. The germline gives CDR1 DFQATT, CDR2 SNEGSKA (reference sequence). The V and J ends lost 2 bases and 4 bases respectively, with 15 bases between them. CDR3 DNA sequence: TGCAGTGCTAGACGGACTACCGGACGGTACGAGCAGTACTTC. This sequence encodes CSARRTTGRYEQYF.

In its sample, this clonotype was seen a few times. This chain uses TRBV19 with TRBJ1-6; no clear D. The CDR3 totals 13 residues. Per the germline V gene, CDR1 is LNHDA and CDR2 is SQIVND (reference sequence). Deletions cut 5 bases from V and 8 bases from J, with 10 bases between. The CDR3 DNA is TGTGCCAGTAGTCTCGGACTCTATTCACCCCTCCACTTT. This encodes CASSLGLYSPLHF.

This clonotype was picked up a small number of times. The V gene is TRBV19, the J gene TRBJ2-5, with D possibly TRBD1 on 7 matching bases. V lost 7 bases and J lost 5, with 17 bases in between. CDR3 length: 14 residues. The germline gives CDR1 LNHDA, CDR2 SQIVND (reference sequence). As DNA, the CDR3 is TGTGCCAGTATGGAGGGGGCGTTGGGGGAGACCCAGTACTTC. This encodes CASMEGALGETQYF. The full variable domain, in which reference TRBV19 and TRBJ2-5 provide the parts outside the CDR3, is DGGITQSPKYLFRKEGQNVTLSCEQNLNHDAMYWYRQDPGQGLRLIYYSQIVNDFQKGDIAEGYSVSREKKESFPLTVTSAQKNPTAFYLCASMEGALGETQYFGPGTRLLVL.